This is a list of T cell receptor beta chains from one sample in a study of response to subunit inactivated influenza vaccine. TCRdb fed the RT-PCR reads into MiXCR, producing one record per CDR3 protein. The sample lists 800,000 or so distinct CDR3 sequences, approximately 21% occurring once. The sequenced sample was PBMCs from blood, obtained 4 to 6 days after vaccination. All receptors derive from a man aged 50-59 years who received an inactivated influenza vaccine. The CDR3 runs from the conserved cysteine through the conserved F or W. The D gene is left open where the match is weak. Some rows have no size entry. The others give once, few or many, or a class for an expanded clone.

TRBV11-2	few	12	TRBJ2-3	.	CASSWGPDTQYF	TGTGCCAGCAGCTGGGGACCAGATACGCAGTATTTT
TRBV24-1	many	12	TRBJ2-5	.	CATSSSGETQYF	TGTGCCACCAGTTCGTCTGGAGAGACCCAGTACTTC
TRBV18	.	16	TRBJ2-1	TRBD1	CASSPPGQGYNNEQFF	TGTGCCAGCTCACCACCGGGACAGGGTTACAACAATGAGCAGTTCTTC
TRBV20-1	few	15	TRBJ2-1	TRBD2	CSAFPGEGLYNEQFF	TGCAGTGCGTTCCCGGGGGAGGGCCTGTACAATGAGCAGTTCTTC
TRBV6-1	.	14	TRBJ2-2	.	CASTLGAGPGELFF	TGTGCCAGCACTCTCGGAGCTGGGCCCGGGGAGCTGTTTTTT
TRBV5-6	many	16	TRBJ2-3	.	CASSWETGSRADTQYF	TGTGCCAGCAGCTGGGAGACAGGTTCGCGGGCAGATACGCAGTATTTT
TRBV7-2	few	17	TRBJ2-5	TRBD2	CASSLRPGLGIGETQYF	TGTGCCAGCAGCTTAAGGCCGGGACTAGGGATAGGGGAGACCCAGTACTTC
TRBV6-5	few	14	TRBJ1-2	.	CASSYSRGIYGYTF	TGTGCCAGCAGTTATAGCCGCGGGATCTATGGCTACACCTTC
TRBV5-1	few	14	TRBJ2-7	TRBD1	CASSQGQQAYEQYF	TGCGCCAGCAGCCAGGGACAGCAAGCCTACGAGCAGTACTTC
TRBV5-1	.	15	TRBJ1-2	.	CASSLDPSVSYGYTF	TGCGCCAGCAGCTTGGACCCTAGTGTGTCCTATGGCTACACCTTC
TRBV9	.	16	TRBJ2-2	TRBD2	CASSVASGRNTGELFF	TGTGCCAGCAGCGTGGCTAGCGGGAGGAACACCGGGGAGCTGTTTTTT
TRBV6-4	.	10	TRBJ1-1	.	CASRDGEAFF	TGTGCCAGCAGGGATGGTGAAGCTTTCTTT
TRBV6-2/TRBV6-3	few	15	TRBJ2-1	.	CASSYREVSYNEQFF	TGTGCCAGCAGTTACCGGGAAGTATCCTACAATGAGCAGTTCTTC
TRBV20-1	.	14	TRBJ2-3	TRBD2	CSARRTRNTDTQYF	TGCAGTGCTAGAAGGACTAGAAACACAGATACGCAGTATTTT
TRBV24-1	.	17	TRBJ2-7	.	CATSDLRRPSGPYEQYF	TGTGCCACCAGTGATTTGAGGAGACCCAGCGGACCCTACGAGCAGTACTTC
TRBV27	few	13	TRBJ2-2	.	CASSISNTGELFF	TGTGCCAGCAGTATATCGAACACCGGGGAGCTGTTTTTT
TRBV5-1	many	13	TRBJ2-1	TRBD2	CASSFQGGNEQFF	TGCGCCAGCAGCTTTCAGGGAGGGAATGAGCAGTTCTTC
TRBV3-1	.	16	TRBJ2-1	TRBD2	CASSQPAGDPYNEQFF	TGTGCCAGCAGCCAACCAGCGGGAGACCCCTACAATGAGCAGTTCTTC
TRBV4-2	few	16	TRBJ2-7	TRBD2	CASSQDRPSGRYEQYF	TGTGCCAGCAGCCAAGATAGACCTAGCGGGCGTTACGAGCAGTACTTC
TRBV19	few	17	TRBJ2-2	TRBD1	CASSHSGTVSNTGELFF	TGTGCCAGTAGCCATTCCGGGACAGTCTCGAACACCGGGGAGCTGTTTTTT
TRBV29-1	.	13	TRBJ2-1	.	CSVGGAVYNEQFF	TGCAGCGTAGGGGGGGCTGTTTACAATGAGCAGTTCTTC
TRBV12-3/TRBV12-4	many	13	TRBJ1-6	.	CASTDTYNSPLHF	TGTGCCAGCACGGACACGTATAATTCACCCCTCCACTTT
TRBV20-1	.	15	TRBJ1-1	.	CSARGDGYWFTEAFF	TGCAGTGCTAGAGGCGATGGGTATTGGTTCACTGAAGCTTTCTTT
TRBV5-1	few	13	TRBJ2-7	.	CASSFARDYEQYF	TGCGCCAGCAGCTTTGCAAGAGACTACGAGCAGTACTTC
TRBV10-3	few	12	TRBJ2-1	.	CAIRNTSNEQFF	TGTGCCATCCGTAACACTTCCAATGAGCAGTTCTTC
TRBV10-3	.	12	TRBJ2-2	.	CAIGAGAGELFF	TGTGCCATCGGGGCAGGCGCCGGGGAGCTGTTTTTT
TRBV24-1	.	12	TRBJ2-7	TRBD1	CATSDGDSQQYF	TGTGCCACCAGTGATGGGGACAGCCAGCAGTACTTC
TRBV10-3	.	15	TRBJ2-1	TRBD2	CAISSTSGSYNEQFF	TGTGCCATCAGTTCCACTAGCGGATCCTACAATGAGCAGTTCTTC
TRBV10-2	.	16	TRBJ2-7	TRBD2	CASRREQRAISYEQYF	TGCGCCAGCAGGCGGGAGCAGAGGGCTATTTCCTACGAGCAGTACTTC